Listed here are 23 T cell receptor beta chains from one sample, sequenced in a study of blood T cell repertoires in COVID-19. The data were produced by immunoSEQ multiplex PCR, yet TCRdb's version contains in-frame clones alone and is incomplete. The repertoire holds over 130,000 clones, with roughly 80% as singletons. Sequencing input: peripheral blood. Every receptor here comes from an elderly woman with acute or convalescent COVID-19.

The rearrangement links TRBV5-1 to TRBJ1-1, with a possible D match to TRBD1 (5 bases). The V end was cut by 3 bases, the J end by 0 bases, with 9 bases between. Germline V gene lookup returns CDR1 SGHRS and CDR2 YFSETQ. The CDR3 is made up of 14 amino acids. The CDR3 region is CASSYGQLNTEAFF. CDR3 DNA: TGCGCCAGCAGCTATGGACAACTGAACACTGAAGCTTTCTTT.

The chain recombines TRBV19 with TRBJ1-2; 11 bases agree with TRBD1. The V gene end was trimmed by 11 bases and the J gene end by 7 bases; junction bases not matched to a gene: 6. The CDR3 totals 12 residues. The V gene's germline CDR1 is LNHDA and CDR2 SQIVND (reference sequence). The CDR3 DNA reads TGTGCCGGACGGACAGGGGGCTTTGGCTACACCTTC. Protein sequence: CAGRTGGFGYTF.

This clone was counted a single time. The chain has TRBV6-2 or TRBV6-3 and TRBJ1-2; D possibly corresponds to TRBD1 (5 bases). Germline-derived CDR1 and CDR2 are MNHEY and SVGEGT. V gave up 0 bases and J gave up 6 bases, with 11 bases separating them. The CDR3 is made up of 14 amino acids. The DNA for the CDR3 is TGTGCCAGCAGTTACTCGAACGGACATAATGGCTACACCTTC. Translation: CASSYSNGHNGYTF.

The chain couples TRBV23-1 to TRBJ2-5; a possible D gene is TRBD1 (5 bases). TRBV23-1 falls under the ORF class, with uncertain function. The CDR3 covers 16 residues. The V end lost 1 base, the J end lost 5 bases, and 17 bases lay between the germline ends. CDR3 in DNA: TGCGCCAGCAGTCAATGGTCAGGGCCCGAAGTGGAGACCCAGTACTTC. Its translation: CASSQWSGPEVETQYF.

This clone has more than one count but fewer than ten. Written as DNA, the CDR3 is TGTGCCAGCAGTTTACGGCGCTCCGTACTTCTAGCGAGCACCGGGGAGCTGTTTTTT. Its protein product is CASSLRRSVLLASTGELFF. The chain employs TRBV27 and TRBJ2-2, with D possibly matching TRBD2 (6 bases). V lost 2 bases and J 4 bases, leaving 23 bases between the germline ends. This CDR3 comprises 19 residues. Germline CDR1 and CDR2: MNHEY and SMNVEV (reference sequence).

This clone was found once. The chain joins TRBV27 to TRBJ1-1; maybe TRBD1 (6 bases). CDR3 length equals 15 residues. The ends were cut back, 5 bases at V and 0 bases at J, with 13 bases in the middle. CDR1 is MNHEY and CDR2 is SMNVEV in the germline V gene (reference sequence). The CDR3 bases are TGTGCCAGCAGTCAGTTCACAGGGTTGAACACTGAAGCTTTCTTT. Amino acids: CASSQFTGLNTEAFF.

This sequence joins TRBV6-6 and TRBJ1-1; 11 bases are shared with TRBD1. V lost 7 bases and J lost 11; bases outside the gene matches: 12. The CDR3 spans 14 residues. Germline CDR1 reads MNHNY; CDR2 reads SVGAGI (reference sequence). CDR3 nucleotide sequence: TGTGCCAGCACCGACGGGACAGGGGGGCTGGGTGCTTTCTTT. It codes for CASTDGTGGLGAFF.

This clone showed up just a few times. The chain carries TRBV7-8 and TRBJ2-7; the match to TRBD2 covers 9 bases. Trimming at V came to 0 bases and at J to 7 bases, leaving 10 bases not matched to a gene. CDR3 size: 16 residues. CDR1 and CDR2 (germline): SGHVS, FQNEAQ. CDR3 residues: CASSLAWSSGNREQYF. CDR3 DNA: TGTGCCAGCAGCTTAGCTTGGTCTAGCGGGAATCGGGAGCAGTACTTC.

This chain connects TRBV24-1 to TRBJ2-1; D remains ambiguous. Per germline, CDR1 KGHDR and CDR2 SFDVKD. The CDR3 runs 13 residues. The V end was cut by 9 bases, the J end by 0 bases, with 8 bases between. In DNA form, the CDR3 reads TGTGCCACCGGAGAACCCTCCTACAATGAGCAGTTCTTC. Amino acids: CATGEPSYNEQFF.

The J gene is TRBJ1-1, the V gene TRBV19; possible D gene TRBD1, 5 bases. From germline, CDR1 is LNHDA and CDR2 SQIVND (reference sequence). V lost 1 base to trimming and J lost 1 base, with 10 bases between them. This CDR3 has 15 residues. In DNA, the CDR3 is TGTGCCAGTAGTATAGGTGGGGCGCCGAACACTGAAGCTTTCTTT. Protein sequence: CASSIGGAPNTEAFF. The full variable domain, with the rest looked up from reference TRBV19 and TRBJ1-1, is DGGITQSPKYLFRKEGQNVTLSCEQNLNHDAMYWYRQDPGQGLRLIYYSQIVNDFQKGDIAEGYSVSREKKESFPLTVTSAQKNPTAFYLCASSIGGAPNTEAFFGQGTRLTVV.

The chain recombines TRBV6-5 with TRBJ2-3; TRBD1 agrees at 7 bases. Trimming cost V 8 bases and J 6 bases; bases outside gene matches: 8. This CDR3 is 13 amino acids long. Germline V gives CDR1 MNHEY, CDR2 SVGAGI. In DNA, the CDR3 is TGTGCCAGCGGGGACAGTTTTGGGGATACGCAGTATTTT. Translating it yields CASGDSFGDTQYF.

The chain carries TRBV5-5 and TRBJ2-7, with 9 bases that match TRBD1. CDR1 and CDR2 (germline): SGHKS, YYEKEE (reference sequence). This CDR3 comprises 15 residues. V gave up 3 bases and J gave up 4 bases; unmatched junction bases: 8. Here the CDR3 DNA reads TGTGCCAGCAGCTCGGGACAGGGAATTTGGTACGAGCAGTACTTC. Translated, it gives CASSSGQGIWYEQYF.

The V and J genes are TRBV3-1 (or the pseudogene TRBV3-2) and TRBJ2-7, with D unresolved. Germline V gene data show CDR1 as LGHDT and CDR2 as YNNKEL (reference sequence). The CDR3 loop spans 13 amino acids. With 0 bases removed from V and 9 bases from J, the gap between germline ends came to 12 bases. This CDR3 is CASSQDLGLGQYF. For the CDR3, the DNA is TGTGCCAGCAGCCAAGATCTAGGTCTCGGGCAGTACTTC.

The chain has TRBV28 and TRBJ2-1; 13 bases align to TRBD2. CDR1 is MDHEN, CDR2 SYDVKM, per germline. After removal of 5 bases from V and 3 bases from J, the junction contained 7 bases not matched to a gene. The CDR3 is 17 residues long. CDR3 coding DNA: TGTGCCAGCAGTAACCCGGGACTAGCGGGACTCTACAATGAGCAGTTCTTC. Its protein product is CASSNPGLAGLYNEQFF.

The chain uses TRBV2 and TRBJ2-7; the D is unclear. Germline V CDR1 and CDR2: SNHLY, FYNNEI. V was shortened by 1 base and J by 0 bases, with 4 bases between the two germline ends. This CDR3 comprises 13 residues. The CDR3 nucleotides are TGTGCCAGCAGTGAAGGCGGCTCCTACGAGCAGTACTTC. This encodes CASSEGGSYEQYF.

The chain is built from TRBV1 and TRBJ1-2. TRBV1 is tagged as a pseudogene. CDR3 length equals 14 residues. CDR3 nucleotide sequence: TGCACCAGCAGCCAGGGCCCCCGGGAAGATGGCTACACCTTC. Its protein is CTSSQGPREDGYTF.

The gene calls are TRBV18 and TRBJ1-5; D remains ambiguous. The CDR3 spans 15 residues. V dropped 3 bases and J dropped 0 bases, with 9 bases sitting between them. Per the germline V gene, CDR1 is KGHSH and CDR2 is LQKENI. The CDR3 coding sequence is TGTGCCAGCTCACCGGACTTTTATAGCAATCAGCCCCAGCATTTT. This codes for CASSPDFYSNQPQHF. Full variable domain (outside the CDR3, taken from reference TRBV18 and TRBJ1-5): NAGVMQNPRHLVRRRGQEARLRCSPMKGHSHVYWYRQLPEEGLKFMVYLQKENIIDESGMPKERFSAEFPKEGPSILRIQQVVRGDSAAYFCASSPDFYSNQPQHFGDGTRLSIL.

This rearrangement joins TRBV29-1 to TRBJ2-6; D is uncertain. The germline CDR1 and CDR2 sequences are SQVTM and ANQGSEA. The CDR3 contains 15 residues. Trimming pared 4 bases from V and 0 bases from J, leaving 10 bases between. The CDR3 bases are TGCAGCGTTGGAACACGGAGCTCTGGGGCCAACGTCCTGACTTTC. Its translation is CSVGTRSSGANVLTF.

This chain connects TRBV27 to TRBJ2-2, with D maybe TRBD1 (5 bases). Looked up from germline, CDR1 is MNHEY and CDR2 is SMNVEV (reference sequence). Deletions cut 3 bases from V and 3 bases from J, with 14 bases between. The CDR3 is made up of 16 amino acids. In DNA form, the CDR3 reads TGTGCCAGCAGTTTTTCCAGGGAACCAGACACCGGGGAGCTGTTTTTT. Its protein product is CASSFSREPDTGELFF.

This clone showed up just once. The rearrangement joins TRBV5-1 to TRBJ1-2; 7 positions agree with TRBD1. Germline CDR1 is SGHRS and CDR2 is YFSETQ. Losses at the gene ends were 2 bases for V and 2 bases for J; bases not matched to a gene: 12. CDR3 length: 17 residues. The CDR3 DNA reads as TGCGCCAGCAGCTTCCGGGACAGTGCACTGACCAACTATGGCTACACCTTC. This translates into CASSFRDSALTNYGYTF.

The V gene is TRBV9, the J gene TRBJ2-1; 9 bases map to TRBD2. The germline V gene encodes CDR1 SGDLS and CDR2 YYNGEE. This CDR3 is built from 16 residues. The V and J ends lost 3 bases and 9 bases, in that order; junction bases with no gene match: 13. The CDR3 nucleotides are TGTGCCAGCAGCGCCCGACTGGCGGGAGGGGTCGGTGAGCAGTTCTTC. Amino acids: CASSARLAGGVGEQFF. Complete variable domain (other parts from reference TRBV9 and TRBJ2-1): DSGVTQTPKHLITATGQRVTLRCSPRSGDLSVYWYQQSLDQGLQFLIQYYNGEERAKGNILERFSAQQFPDLHSELNLSSLELGDSALYFCASSARLAGGVGEQFFGPGTRLTVL.

The chain links TRBV4-1 to TRBJ2-7; D is possibly TRBD2 (6 bases). V lost 4 bases to trimming and J lost 3 bases, with 19 bases between them. The CDR3 loop spans 16 amino acids. Per the germline V gene, CDR1 is MGHRA and CDR2 is YSYEKL. In DNA form, the CDR3 reads TGCGCCAGCAGCCCGCGTTTTGCGGGATGGGTCTACGAGCAGTACTTC. Its protein product is CASSPRFAGWVYEQYF.

This clone was detected only a few times. CDR3 protein: CASSQGAYLWETQYF. CDR3 in DNA: TGTGCCAGCAGCCAAGGGGCCTATCTCTGGGAGACCCAGTACTTC. The chain links TRBV3-1 (or the pseudogene TRBV3-2) to TRBJ2-5, with D unresolved. CDR1 is LGHDT, CDR2 YNNKEL, per germline (reference sequence). The CDR3 covers 15 residues. The V and J ends lost 1 base and 5 bases respectively, with 14 bases between them.